This is a list of T cell receptor beta chains from one sample in a study of radiotherapy plus CTLA-4 blockade in lung cancer. Using immunoSEQ multiplex PCR, the repertoire was profiled, and TCRdb retains in-frame clones only, with some absent. Here the sample spans roughly 80,000 clones, roughly 74% being singletons. The starting material was peripheral blood, obtained from a patient treated with radiotherapy plus ipilimumab. All receptors come from a human donor with non-small cell lung cancer whose response to radiotherapy plus ipilimumab could not be evaluated. CDR3s include the opening cysteine and the closing phenylalanine or tryptophan. Each record gives: clone size, J gene, D gene, V gene, CDR3 protein, CDR3 DNA. The D gene is left open where the match is weak. A clone size is listed for some rows: how often the clone was seen (once, few, many), or a class if it is expanded.

size: -
J: TRBJ1-2
D: TRBD1
V: TRBV4-1
CDR3: CASSLGQGGDHGYTF
DNA: TGCGCCAGCAGCCTGGGACAGGGCGGAGATCATGGCTACACCTTC

size: -
J: TRBJ1-6
D: TRBD1
V: TRBV5-6
CDR3: CASSYTGTVYNSPLHF
DNA: TGTGCCAGCAGCTACACCGGGACAGTTTATAATTCACCCCTCCACTTT

size: few
J: TRBJ2-1
D: -
V: TRBV7-3
CDR3: CASSLRGESYNEQFF
DNA: TGTGCCAGCAGCTTACGCGGGGAGTCCTACAATGAGCAGTTCTTC

size: -
J: TRBJ2-5
D: -
V: TRBV11-2
CDR3: CASSTVVGGQETQYF
DNA: TGTGCCAGCAGCACCGTCGTCGGGGGCCAAGAGACCCAGTACTTC

size: -
J: TRBJ1-5
D: -
V: TRBV7-2
CDR3: CASSPRQGGMQPQHF
DNA: TGTGCCAGCAGCCCCCGGCAGGGCGGGATGCAGCCCCAGCATTTT

size: -
J: TRBJ2-4
D: TRBD1
V: TRBV28
CDR3: CASSSPRQGAKNIQYF
DNA: TGTGCCAGCAGTTCCCCCCGACAGGGGGCCAAAAACATTCAGTACTTC

size: once
J: TRBJ2-3
D: -
V: TRBV5-4
CDR3: CASSLGDWQRDTQYF
DNA: TGTGCCAGCAGCTTGGGGGACTGGCAAAGAGATACGCAGTATTTT

size: -
J: TRBJ2-2
D: TRBD1
V: TRBV6-6
CDR3: CASSPGQLSGTGELFF
DNA: TGTGCCAGCAGCCCGGGACAGCTGAGTGGAACCGGGGAGCTGTTTTTT

size: -
J: TRBJ1-1
D: -
V: TRBV9
CDR3: CASSAGVGTEAFF
DNA: TGTGCCAGCAGCGCCGGAGTCGGCACTGAAGCTTTCTTT

size: -
J: TRBJ2-1
D: TRBD1
V: TRBV27
CDR3: CASSFTRDRNNEQFF
DNA: TGTGCCAGCAGTTTTACCCGGGACAGGAACAATGAGCAGTTCTTC

size: few
J: TRBJ1-1
D: -
V: TRBV7-9
CDR3: CASSLEKGYTEAFF
DNA: TGTGCCAGCAGCTTAGAAAAGGGGTACACTGAAGCTTTCTTT

size: -
J: TRBJ2-1
D: TRBD2
V: TRBV5-4
CDR3: CASSLALESGGSYNEQFF
DNA: TGTGCCAGCAGCTTGGCTCTGGAGAGCGGGGGCTCCTACAATGAGCAGTTCTTC

size: -
J: TRBJ1-2
D: TRBD1
V: TRBV4-1
CDR3: CASSLSGTDYGYTF
DNA: TGCGCCAGCAGCCTATCCGGGACAGACTATGGCTACACCTTC

size: -
J: TRBJ1-6
D: -
V: TRBV7-3
CDR3: CASSNGQYNSPLHF
DNA: TGTGCCAGCAGCAACGGACAGTATAATTCACCCCTCCACTTT

size: -
J: TRBJ1-1
D: -
V: TRBV4-2
CDR3: CASSQASRGTTEAFF
DNA: TGTGCCAGCAGCCAAGCGAGCAGGGGTACCACTGAAGCTTTCTTT

size: -
J: TRBJ2-3
D: -
V: TRBV5-1
CDR3: CASSLAKGSGSTDTQYF
DNA: TGCGCCAGCAGCTTGGCCAAAGGGAGCGGGAGCACAGATACGCAGTATTTT

size: many
J: TRBJ1-2
D: -
V: TRBV15
CDR3: CATSRDRPGGKVYGYTF
DNA: TGTGCCACCAGCAGAGATAGACCAGGTGGAAAGGTCTATGGCTACACCTTC

size: -
J: TRBJ1-1
D: -
V: TRBV5-1
CDR3: CASSLSGVNTEAFF
DNA: TGCGCCAGCAGCTTGTCAGGGGTAAACACTGAAGCTTTCTTT

size: -
J: TRBJ2-1
D: -
V: TRBV5-1
CDR3: CASSLEARVSYNEQFF
DNA: TGCGCCAGCAGCTTGGAGGCCAGGGTCTCCTACAATGAGCAGTTCTTC

size: few
J: TRBJ2-1
D: -
V: TRBV28
CDR3: CASSFRTGYNEQFF
DNA: TGTGCCAGCAGTTTCAGGACGGGGTACAATGAGCAGTTCTTC

size: -
J: TRBJ2-4
D: TRBD2
V: TRBV10-3
CDR3: CAISDGAGVTKNIQYF
DNA: TGTGCCATCAGTGATGGGGCGGGAGTGACCAAAAACATTCAGTACTTC

size: few
J: TRBJ2-3
D: -
V: TRBV6-4
CDR3: CASSEAGTDTQYF
DNA: TGTGCCAGCAGTGAAGCGGGCACAGATACGCAGTATTTT

size: -
J: TRBJ2-1
D: TRBD2
V: TRBV28
CDR3: CASSSYSGGAFEQFF
DNA: TGTGCCAGCAGCTCGTATAGCGGGGGGGCCTTTGAGCAGTTCTTC

size: -
J: TRBJ2-7
D: TRBD1
V: TRBV5-6
CDR3: CASSTGTGGHEQYF
DNA: TGTGCCAGCAGCACTGGGACAGGGGGCCACGAGCAGTACTTC

size: -
J: TRBJ1-1
D: TRBD1
V: TRBV19
CDR3: CASSIVQGDFTLNTEAFF
DNA: TGTGCCAGTAGTATAGTACAGGGGGATTTTACGTTGAACACTGAAGCTTTCTTT

size: -
J: TRBJ1-1
D: -
V: TRBV21-1
CDR3: CASSKEGTGENTEAFF
DNA: TGTGCCAGCAGCAAAGAGGGGACAGGGGAGAACACTGAAGCTTTCTTT

size: -
J: TRBJ2-1
D: TRBD2
V: TRBV2
CDR3: CASSEFGTNYNEQFF
DNA: TGTGCCAGCAGTGAGTTCGGGACTAACTACAATGAGCAGTTCTTC

size: -
J: TRBJ2-7
D: TRBD2
V: TRBV6-6
CDR3: CASSYLAGQPEQYF
DNA: TGTGCCAGCAGTTACCTAGCGGGGCAGCCCGAGCAGTACTTC

size: -
J: TRBJ2-5
D: TRBD2
V: TRBV2
CDR3: CASSLLAGGLETQYF
DNA: TGTGCCAGCAGCCTGCTAGCGGGGGGGCTTGAGACCCAGTACTTC

size: few
J: TRBJ2-5
D: -
V: TRBV4-1
CDR3: CASSQDIGGTQYF
DNA: TGCGCCAGCAGCCAAGATATAGGGGGGACCCAGTACTTC

size: -
J: TRBJ1-1
D: -
V: TRBV5-6
CDR3: CASSPTGSGRAEAFF
DNA: TGTGCCAGCAGCCCGACAGGCTCGGGGCGTGCTGAAGCTTTCTTT

size: -
J: TRBJ2-1
D: -
V: TRBV29-1
CDR3: CSVPRVGASQWYEQFF
DNA: TGCAGCGTCCCCCGGGTAGGCGCTTCCCAGTGGTATGAGCAGTTCTTC

size: -
J: TRBJ2-5
D: TRBD1
V: TRBV19
CDR3: CASSIRTGEETQYF
DNA: TGTGCCAGTAGTATAAGGACAGGGGAAGAGACCCAGTACTTC

size: once
J: TRBJ1-4
D: -
V: TRBV2
CDR3: CASRGGDEKLFF
DNA: TGTGCCAGCAGGGGAGGGGATGAAAAACTGTTTTTT

size: few
J: TRBJ2-1
D: -
V: TRBV11-2
CDR3: CASSEGLGVQFF
DNA: TGTGCCAGCAGCGAAGGGCTAGGGGTGCAGTTCTTC

size: -
J: TRBJ1-1
D: -
V: TRBV30
CDR3: CAYSRGSVTEAFF
DNA: TGTGCTTACTCTCGGGGGTCGGTCACTGAAGCTTTCTTT

size: -
J: TRBJ2-7
D: TRBD2
V: TRBV7-3
CDR3: CASSSGLAGDPYEQYF
DNA: TGTGCCAGCAGCTCCGGACTAGCGGGGGACCCCTACGAGCAGTACTTC

size: -
J: TRBJ1-5
D: -
V: TRBV2
CDR3: CASSGTVRGQPQHF
DNA: TGTGCCAGCAGTGGCACGGTCCGGGGTCAGCCCCAGCATTTT

size: -
J: TRBJ1-3
D: -
V: TRBV11-2
CDR3: CASSLESFPGNTIYF
DNA: TGTGCCAGCAGCTTAGAGTCATTCCCTGGAAACACCATATATTTT

size: -
J: TRBJ1-5
D: -
V: TRBV5-1
CDR3: CASSLEAGDQPQHF
DNA: TGCGCCAGCAGCTTGGAAGCGGGGGATCAGCCCCAGCATTTT

size: many
J: TRBJ2-7
D: TRBD1
V: TRBV18
CDR3: CASSPETGGYEQYF
DNA: TGTGCCAGCTCACCAGAGACAGGGGGCTACGAGCAGTACTTC